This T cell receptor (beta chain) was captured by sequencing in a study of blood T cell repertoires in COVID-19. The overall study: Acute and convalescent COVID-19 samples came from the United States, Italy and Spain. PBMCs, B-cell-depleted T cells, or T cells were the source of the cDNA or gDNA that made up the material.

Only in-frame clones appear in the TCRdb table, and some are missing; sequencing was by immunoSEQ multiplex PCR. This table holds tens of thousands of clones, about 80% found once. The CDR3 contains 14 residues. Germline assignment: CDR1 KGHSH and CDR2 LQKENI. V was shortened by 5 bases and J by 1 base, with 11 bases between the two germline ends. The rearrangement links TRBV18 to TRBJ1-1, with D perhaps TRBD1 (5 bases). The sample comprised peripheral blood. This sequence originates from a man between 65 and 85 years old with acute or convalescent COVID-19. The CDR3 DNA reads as TGTGCCAGCTCAGCGGGGCCAGGGAACACTGAAGCTTTCTTT. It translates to CASSAGPGNTEAFF. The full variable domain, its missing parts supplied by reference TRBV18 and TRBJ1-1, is NAGVMQNPRHLVRRRGQEARLRCSPMKGHSHVYWYRQLPEEGLKFMVYLQKENIIDESGMPKERFSAEFPKEGPSILRIQQVVRGDSAAYFCASSAGPGNTEAFFGQGTRLTVV.